This record concerns one T cell receptor beta chain sequence. Its specificity is unknown. This entry comes from a study of T cell responses to AZD1222 COVID-19 vaccine. The study, taken as a whole, reports: Recipients of two AZD1222 doses showed rising Spike-specific TCR breadth and depth.

The repertoire was sequenced with immunoSEQ multiplex PCR; TCRdb's copy has only in-frame clones and lacks some. The sample carries some 130,000 clones, 91% recorded once. This CDR3 is 12 amino acids long. V was trimmed by 3 bases and J by 7 bases, leaving 10 bases between them. Germline CDR1 is SGHNT and CDR2 is YENEEA. This chain uses TRBV11-3 with TRBJ2-7; possible D gene TRBD2, 5 bases. The sequence derives from an adult who received the AZD1222 COVID-19 vaccine. The starting material was peripheral blood, obtained 28 days after the second AZD1222 dose. In DNA, the CDR3 is TGTGCCAGCAGCTTCCTAACGGGAGAGCAGTACGTC. Its translation: CASSFLTGEQYV.